This TCR beta chain was captured in a study of human T cells and chemical hapten exposure. TCRdb analysed the RACE reads with MiXCR anew, one entry per CDR3 protein. The data contain around 150,000 distinct CDR3 sequences, roughly 15% of them singletons. The time point is: patch test 1, 2 weeks after DPC sensitization. Described treatment: therapeutic diphenylcyclopropenone sensitization with weekly scalp DPC. Ten or more counts support this clonotype. The CDR3 contains 12 residues. Trimming stripped 2 bases from V and 1 base from J, with 6 bases between. The V gene's germline CDR1 is DFQATT and CDR2 SNEGSKA (reference sequence).

The TCR was taken from a woman aged 25 to 45 with alopecia areata. Some clones in this sample may be carry-over from other donors' samples. Sequenced material: whole blood, taken in connection with sensitization to the hapten diphenylcyclopropenone (DPC). The genes are TRBV20-1 and TRBJ2-7; no clear D. The CDR3 spells CSARFGSYEQYF. The DNA of the CDR3 is TGCAGTGCTAGATTTGGGTCCTACGAGCAGTACTTC.